The T cell receptor (beta chain) described here comes from a study of CD8 T cells in ankylosing spondylitis. Study-wide findings and caveats: Matched ankylosing spondylitis synovial fluid reportedly contained a significantly enriched population of disease-linked clones.

Quantitative 5'-RACE with molecular barcodes generated TCR beta libraries. One entry per CDR3 protein results from TCRdb running MiXCR on the 5' RACE reads. The sample lists about 39,000 distinct CDR3 sequences; approximately 10% were seen once. The germline V gene encodes CDR1 SQVTM and CDR2 ANQGSEA. Trimming cost V 0 bases and J 12 bases, with 12 bases left between them. CDR3 length equals 11 residues. This clonotype was seen many times. Its cognate antigen is unknown. Material for sequencing was blood, either unsorted or a sorted T cell fraction (not recorded which). The rearrangement links TRBV29-1 to TRBJ2-7; tentative D call: TRBD1 (5 bases). The receptor comes from a male donor with ankylosing spondylitis or in good health (not recorded which). This CDR3 reads CSVEDGRGSYF. CDR3 sequence (DNA): TGCAGCGTTGAAGACGGTAGGGGATCGTACTTC.